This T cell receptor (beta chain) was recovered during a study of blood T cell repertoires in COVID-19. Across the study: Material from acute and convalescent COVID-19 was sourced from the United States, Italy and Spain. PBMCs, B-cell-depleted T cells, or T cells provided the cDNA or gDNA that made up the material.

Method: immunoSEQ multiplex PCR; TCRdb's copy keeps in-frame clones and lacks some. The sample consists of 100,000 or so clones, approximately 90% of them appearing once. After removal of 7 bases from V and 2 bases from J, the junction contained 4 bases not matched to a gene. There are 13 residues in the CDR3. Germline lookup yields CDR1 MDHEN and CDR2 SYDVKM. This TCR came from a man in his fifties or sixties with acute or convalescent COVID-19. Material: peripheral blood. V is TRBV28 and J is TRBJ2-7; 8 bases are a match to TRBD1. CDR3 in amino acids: CASNQGQAYEQYF. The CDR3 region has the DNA TGTGCCAGCAACCAGGGACAGGCCTACGAGCAGTACTTC.